This T cell receptor (beta chain) originates from a study of Graves' ophthalmopathy and Graves' hyperthyroidism. Overall study findings and caveats: Blood also contained most of the expanded thyroid clonotypes above 0.001 frequency.

The authors amplified TCR beta CDR3 regions, and they did so from RNA transcripts for repertoire sequencing. HTBI primers served in a first-round RT-PCR, which a second-round multiplex PCR followed. Via MiXCR, TCRdb re-called the multiplex PCR reads, giving one row per CDR3 protein. The profile shows hundreds of thousands of distinct CDR3 sequences, approximately 39% of them singletons. For this clonotype: Its antigen is unknown.

The study excluded patients with other autoimmune diseases, uncontrolled infections, pregnancy or lactation. Out of around 10 ml of fresh peripheral blood, PBMCs were obtained. There are 17 residues in the CDR3. The V end lost 6 bases, the J end lost 0 bases, and 17 bases lay between the germline ends. Germline CDR1 reads ENHRY; CDR2 reads SYGVKD. The receptor was isolated from an adult man with Graves' ophthalmopathy. Material for sequencing was peripheral blood. The chain employs TRBV10-3 and TRBJ1-4; D is perhaps TRBD1 (5 bases). In DNA, the CDR3 is TGTGCCATCAGCCAACCCTACGGGGCAGCAACTAATGAAAAACTGTTTTTT. This encodes CAISQPYGAATNEKLFF.